This T cell receptor beta chain emerged from a study of T-cell memory formation after mild COVID-19. Study-level points and caveats: Later expanders leaned toward CD4+, whereas clones contracting from day 15 to 85 were balanced CD4/CD8.

Details on this clonotype: The antigen is undetermined.

After 5'RACE with constant-segment primers, TCR alpha and TCR beta cDNA libraries carrying sample barcodes and UMIs were obtained. Each CDR3 protein is one row after TCRdb ran MiXCR on the 5' RACE reads. The sample lists about 340,000 distinct CDR3 sequences; under 25% were seen once. The clonotype originates from an adult woman who had mild COVID-19 (a few samples of this study predate the infection). Cell type and time point are not known. The sample consisted of PBMCs or a T cell subset sorted from them (not recorded which).

CDR3 in amino acids: CASSVATNTEAFF. The CDR3 DNA is TGTGCCAGCAGCGTAGCTACGAACACTGAAGCTTTCTTT. J is TRBJ1-1 and V is TRBV9, with D unclear. There are 13 residues in the CDR3. Trimming pared 0 bases from V and 1 base from J, leaving 4 bases between. The germline gives CDR1 SGDLS, CDR2 YYNGEE.